In its sample, the clone carrying this T cell receptor (beta chain) was seen many times. Its specificity is not known. In TCRdb, the RT-PCR reads were re-called with MiXCR into one record per CDR3 protein. The sample comprises a few hundred thousand distinct CDR3 sequences, 12% to 15% of which are singletons, and over 8.5% rests with the top ten. The data were obtained in a study of response to subunit inactivated influenza vaccine. Study-level findings and limits: With each seasonal influenza vaccination, the authors suggested, few new T cells are recruited.

The source of this sequence is a man aged 45-65 years who received an inactivated influenza vaccine. The starting material was PBMCs from blood, obtained 11 to 12 days after vaccination.

CDR3: CASSGLAGGKYQETQYF. As DNA, the CDR3 is TGTGCCAGCAGCGGTCTAGCGGGGGGGAAGTACCAAGAGACCCAGTACTTC. The chain employs TRBV28 and TRBJ2-5, with TRBD2 matching over 12 bases. This CDR3 contains 17 residues. V lost 6 bases and J lost 0; bases outside the gene matches: 8. CDR1 and CDR2 (germline): MDHEN, SYDVKM. Filled out from reference TRBV28 and TRBJ2-5, the complete variable domain reads DVKVTQSSRYLVKRTGEKVFLECVQDMDHENMFWYRQDPGLGLRLIYFSYDVKMKEKGDIPEGYSVSREKKERFSLILESASTNQTSMYLCASSGLAGGKYQETQYFGPGTRLLVL.